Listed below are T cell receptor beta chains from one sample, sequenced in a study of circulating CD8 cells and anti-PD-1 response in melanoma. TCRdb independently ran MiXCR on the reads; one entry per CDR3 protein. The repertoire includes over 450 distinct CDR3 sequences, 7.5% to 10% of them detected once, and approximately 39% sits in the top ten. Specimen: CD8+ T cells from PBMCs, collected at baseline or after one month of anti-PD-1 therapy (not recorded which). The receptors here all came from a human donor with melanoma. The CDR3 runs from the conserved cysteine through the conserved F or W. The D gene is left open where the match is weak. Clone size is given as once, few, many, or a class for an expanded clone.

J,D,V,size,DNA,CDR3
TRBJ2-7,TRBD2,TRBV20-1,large,TGCAGTGCTTGGGACCCGGGACTAGCGGGGGCCAGCTCCTACGAGCAGTACTTC,CSAWDPGLAGASSYEQYF
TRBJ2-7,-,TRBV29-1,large,TGCAGCGTTGAAAAAGGGGCGGGCGAGCAGTACTTC,CSVEKGAGEQYF
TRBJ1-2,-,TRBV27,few,TGTGCCAGCAAGAGAGGGGGGCGAGACTATGGCTACACCTTC,CASKRGGRDYGYTF
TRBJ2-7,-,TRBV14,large,TGTGCCAGCAGCCAAGATGAGGCTCTCCCCTACGAGCAGTACTTC,CASSQDEALPYEQYF